Below are 15 T cell receptor beta chains sequenced from a single sample in a study of early T cells in non-severe SARS-CoV-2 infection. Each CDR3 protein gets one entry after TCRdb re-called the 5' RACE reads with MiXCR. The table has some 80,000 distinct CDR3 sequences, roughly 13% seen once. Sequenced sample: whole blood. The receptors stem from an adult who was a healthcare worker with PCR-confirmed SARS-CoV-2 infection or an uninfected control (not recorded which).

There are a few counts of this clonotype. The V gene is TRBV7-2, the J gene TRBJ2-1; TRBD2 aligns across 7 bases. The CDR3 consists of 14 residues. Germline V lookup: CDR1 SGHTA, CDR2 FQGNSA. Trimming removed 5 bases from V and 10 bases from J; junction bases left unmatched: 11. The CDR3 is CASSPGISGLEQFF. As DNA, the CDR3 is TGTGCCAGCAGCCCGGGGATTAGCGGGTTAGAGCAGTTCTTC. The full variable domain, in which reference TRBV7-2 and TRBJ2-1 provide the parts outside the CDR3, is GAGVSQSPSNKVTEKGKDVELRCDPISGHTALYWYRQSLGQGLEFLIYFQGNSAPDKSGLPSDRFSAERTGGSVSTLTIQRTQQEDSAVYLCASSPGISGLEQFFGPGTRLTVL.

This clonotype turned up a few times. V and J are TRBV12-3 or TRBV12-4 and TRBJ1-5; 9 bases match TRBD1. The CDR3 length is 14 residues. Trimming at V came to 3 bases and at J to 6 bases, leaving 3 bases not matched to a gene. CDR3 nucleotide sequence: TGTGCCAGCAGTTTGGCGGGACAGGGTCAGCCCCAGCATTTT. Translated: CASSLAGQGQPQHF.

The table lists this clonotype with many counts. The V call is TRBV6-5, the J call TRBJ1-4; D gene uncertain. The CDR3 is made up of 11 amino acids. V shed 10 bases and J shed 5 bases, with 8 bases lying between them. In germline, CDR1 is MNHEY, CDR2 SVGAGI. DNA for the CDR3: TGTGCCACGCGGGAGAATGAAAAACTGTTTTTT. Its protein product is CATRENEKLFF.

This clonotype has just a few counts. The CDR3 bases are TGTGCCAGCACCGTGAGCCGGCGGGGGGGCCTCGTTAACACCGGGGAGCTGTTTTTT. Translating gives CASTVSRRGGLVNTGELFF. The gene calls are TRBV11-2 and TRBJ2-2; 9 bases are a match to TRBD2. V gave up 7 bases and J gave up 2 bases; unmatched junction bases: 17. Germline values: CDR1 SGHAT, CDR2 FQNNGV. The CDR3 has 19 amino acids.

This clonotype was seen ten or more times. The genes are TRBV5-6 and TRBJ1-2; 11 bases are a match to TRBD1. Germline V gene lookup returns CDR1 SGHDT and CDR2 YYEEEE. Germline trimming cut 9 bases from V and 6 bases from J; bases unmatched to any gene: 10. This CDR3 is built from 14 residues. The CDR3 sequence is CATDRTGGVNGYTF. CDR3 sequence (DNA): TGTGCCACCGACCGGACAGGGGGCGTAAATGGCTACACCTTC.

This clonotype was detected ten times or more. The rearrangement joins TRBV19 to TRBJ1-5; no clear D. This CDR3 is built from 13 residues. The V end was cut by 6 bases, the J end by 6 bases, with 12 bases between. Per the germline V gene, CDR1 is LNHDA and CDR2 is SQIVND (reference sequence). The CDR3 loop reads CASSRDYIQPQHF. In nucleotides, the CDR3 is TGTGCCAGTAGCCGGGATTATATTCAGCCCCAGCATTTT.

This clonotype showed up many times. This chain connects TRBV12-3 or TRBV12-4 to TRBJ1-4; weak D call: TRBD1 (6 bases). V shed 8 bases and J shed 0 bases, with 16 bases lying between them. The CDR3 is made up of 16 amino acids. For the CDR3, the DNA is TGTGCCAGCGGGGGCCCGGGGGTCGCAACTAATGAAAAACTGTTTTTT. It specifies CASGGPGVATNEKLFF.

This clonotype was counted many times. The gene calls are TRBV11-2 and TRBJ1-2; the D is unclear. The CDR3 has 11 residues. The germline V gene has CDR1 SGHAT and CDR2 FQNNGV. V was clipped by 3 bases and J by 7 bases, with 6 bases between them. The CDR3 is CASSFDSGYTF. The CDR3 DNA reads as TGTGCCAGCAGCTTCGATTCTGGCTACACCTTC.

This clonotype has more than one count but fewer than ten. This chain joins TRBV20-1 and TRBJ2-3; TRBD2 might be the D (7 bases). This CDR3 comprises 12 residues. CDR1 and CDR2 (germline): DFQATT, SNEGSKA (reference sequence). Trimming removed 5 bases at V and 8 bases at J, with 14 bases between. The CDR3 sequence is CSAGGGVGTQYF. CDR3 DNA: TGCAGTGCTGGGGGGGGCGTAGGTACGCAGTATTTT.

This clonotype was observed many times. The CDR3: CASSEVRWKSSYEQYF. The CDR3 bases are TGTGCCAGCAGTGAAGTCCGGTGGAAGAGCTCCTACGAGCAGTACTTC. The chain recombines TRBV2 with TRBJ2-7; D ambiguous. V was clipped by 1 base and J by 0 bases, with 13 bases between them. Looked up from germline, CDR1 is SNHLY and CDR2 is FYNNEI. The CDR3 contains 16 residues. Full variable domain (rest looked up from reference TRBV2 and TRBJ2-7): EPEVTQTPSHQVTQMGQEVILRCVPISNHLYFYWYRQILGQKVEFLVSFYNNEISEKSEIFDDQFSVERPDGSNFTLKIRSTKLEDSAMYFCASSEVRWKSSYEQYFGPGTRLTVT.

This clonotype was observed a handful of times. This chain connects TRBV19 to TRBJ2-1; TRBD2 is a possible D gene (5 bases). The CDR3 length is 17 residues. Germline CDR1 and CDR2: LNHDA and SQIVND (reference sequence). Trimming removed 2 bases at V and 5 bases at J, with 19 bases between. CDR3 in DNA: TGTGCCAGTAGTATAAGGAGAATAAGGACTGGGGACAATGAGCAGTTCTTC. As protein: CASSIRRIRTGDNEQFF.

The rearrangement joins TRBV20-1 to TRBJ1-1; no definite D call. CDR1 DFQATT and CDR2 SNEGSKA come from the germline V gene (reference sequence). CDR3 length: 15 residues. V gave up 0 bases and J gave up 4 bases, with 15 bases separating them. The CDR3 coding sequence is TGCAGTGCTAGAGAGTGGGCAAGGTTGACCACTGAAGCTTTCTTT. Amino acids: CSAREWARLTTEAFF.

This clonotype was detected a few times. V gene TRBV5-5 combines with J gene TRBJ2-6, with a weak D call TRBD2 (5 bases). Trimming removed 0 bases from V and 1 base from J, with 14 bases in between. CDR1 and CDR2 (germline): SGHKS, YYEKEE (reference sequence). The CDR3 sequence is 18 residues long. The CDR3 here is CASSLVSPSGSGANVLTF. DNA for the CDR3: TGTGCCAGCAGCTTGGTATCCCCTTCGGGGTCTGGGGCCAACGTCCTGACTTTC.

The chain joins TRBV2 to TRBJ2-5; TRBD1 might be the D (6 bases). V lost 6 bases to trimming and J lost 4 bases, with 12 bases between them. The germline V gene has CDR1 SNHLY and CDR2 FYNNEI. This CDR3 has 13 amino acids. The CDR3: CASRAQGPETQYF. CDR3 nucleotide sequence: TGTGCCAGCAGAGCGCAGGGGCCAGAGACCCAGTACTTC.

The chain links TRBV3-1 to TRBJ1-5; D possibly corresponds to TRBD1 (6 bases). CDR3 length: 14 amino acids. Germline-derived CDR1 and CDR2 are LGHDT and YNNKEL (reference sequence). Trimming removed 4 bases at V and 7 bases at J, with 14 bases between. The CDR3 spells CASSPTGSGQPQHF. The CDR3, as DNA: TGTGCCAGCAGCCCAACAGGGTCGGGGCAGCCCCAGCATTTT.